Sequencing of this TCR beta chain was carried out in a study of CD8+CD57+ T cells in acquired aplastic anemia. Previously, flow cytometry had revealed CD8+CD57+ cell expansion in the patients chosen for sequencing. The patients all had a severe acquired aplastic anemia diagnosis. Genomic DNA templated the TCR beta VDJ and CDR3 profiling. TCRdb reanalysed the reads using MiXCR and keeps one entry per CDR3 protein. The table lists 200,000 to 250,000 distinct CDR3 sequences, around half of them singletons, with 7% to 10% in the top ten. The CDR3 runs to 16 residues. The V end was cut by 0 bases, the J end by 4 bases, with 15 bases between. Per germline, CDR1 MNHEY and CDR2 SMNVEV (reference sequence).

The J gene is TRBJ1-2, the V gene TRBV27; D might be TRBD1 (5 bases). The source material was sorted CD4+, CD8+, or CD8+CD57+ T cells (not recorded which) from PBMCs. The origin of this receptor is a human donor with aplastic anemia. The DNA for the CDR3 is TGTGCCAGCAGTTTATCGGGGGGAGACGAGACCTATGGCTACACCTTC. Protein product: CASSLSGGDETYGYTF.